Listed below are T cell receptor beta chains from one sample, sequenced in a study of a mutant IDH1 vaccine in newly diagnosed glioma. Sequencing was performed with immunoSEQ multiplex PCR; in TCRdb, only in-frame clones are kept and a portion is missing. Of about 42,000 clones listed, 75% to 90% are singletons. Antigens for these TCRs are unknown. Sequences were derived from PBMCs, sampled from a glioma patient whose treatment included an IDH1 peptide vaccine. The receptors shown here come from a middle-aged man with glioma. The CDR3 runs from the conserved cysteine through the conserved F or W. D genes are given only for firm matches. Some rows mark clone size as missing; the rest say once, few, many or name a class of expanded clone.

TRBJ2-3	TRBD1	-	TRBV7-2	15	CASSFRTGQTDTQYF	TGTGCCAGCAGCTTTAGGACAGGGCAAACAGATACGCAGTATTTT
TRBJ1-1	-	few	TRBV7-9	12	CASSLEGTKAFF	TGTGCCAGCAGCTTAGAAGGGACTAAAGCTTTCTTT
TRBJ2-2	-	-	TRBV10-1	15	CASRTSVKNTGELFF	TGCGCCAGCAGAACTAGTGTTAAGAACACCGGGGAGCTGTTTTTT
TRBJ1-5	-	-	TRBV6-1	13	CASSEGQDRAQHF	TGTGCCAGCAGTGAAGGTCAGGACCGGGCCCAGCATTTT
TRBJ1-3	-	-	TRBV5-8	15	CASSLIRSAGNTIYF	TGTGCCAGCAGCTTGATTCGGAGCGCTGGAAACACCATATATTTT
TRBJ2-6	-	-	TRBV18	18	CASSSKRDLQSRANVLTF	TGTGCCAGCTCAAGCAAAAGGGACTTACAAAGTCGGGCCAACGTCCTGACTTTC
TRBJ2-7	TRBD2	-	TRBV10-2	15	CASSKGTSGSYEQYF	TGCGCCAGCAGTAAAGGGACTAGCGGCTCCTACGAGCAGTACTTC
TRBJ1-1	-	once	TRBV2	12	CASRDPNTEAFF	TGTGCCAGCAGGGACCCGAACACTGAAGCTTTCTTT
TRBJ2-3	-	few	TRBV14	14	CASSLGNFAYTQYF	TGTGCCAGCAGCCTCGGAAACTTCGCATATACGCAGTATTTT
TRBJ2-1	-	-	TRBV7-8	13	CASSFSPANEQFF	TGTGCCAGCAGCTTTAGTCCTGCCAATGAGCAGTTCTTC
TRBJ1-2	-	-	TRBV5-1	15	CASSLAGGGIDGYTF	TGCGCCAGCAGCTTGGCGGGCGGGGGCATCGATGGCTACACCTTC